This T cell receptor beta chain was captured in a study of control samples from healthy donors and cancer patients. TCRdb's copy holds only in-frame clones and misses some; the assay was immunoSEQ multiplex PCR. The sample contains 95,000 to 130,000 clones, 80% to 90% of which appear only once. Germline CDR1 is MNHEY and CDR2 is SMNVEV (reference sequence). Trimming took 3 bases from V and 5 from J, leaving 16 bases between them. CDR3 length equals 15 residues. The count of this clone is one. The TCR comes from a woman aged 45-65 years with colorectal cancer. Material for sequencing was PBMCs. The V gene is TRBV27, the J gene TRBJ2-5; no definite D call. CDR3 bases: TGTGCCAGCAGTTTTAGAGGCCAAGCAAGTGAGACCCAGTACTTC. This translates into CASSFRGQASETQYF.